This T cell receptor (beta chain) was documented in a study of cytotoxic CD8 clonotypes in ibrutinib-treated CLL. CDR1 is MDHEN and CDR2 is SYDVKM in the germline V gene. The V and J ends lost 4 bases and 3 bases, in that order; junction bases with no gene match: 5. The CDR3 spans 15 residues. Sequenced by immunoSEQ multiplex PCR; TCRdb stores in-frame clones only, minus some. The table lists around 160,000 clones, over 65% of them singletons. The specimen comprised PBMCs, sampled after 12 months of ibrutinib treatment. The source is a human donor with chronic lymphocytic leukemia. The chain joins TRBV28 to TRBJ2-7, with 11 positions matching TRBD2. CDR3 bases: TGTGCCAGCAGTTCATACGGGACTAGCGGCTACGAGCAGTACTTC. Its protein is CASSSYGTSGYEQYF.